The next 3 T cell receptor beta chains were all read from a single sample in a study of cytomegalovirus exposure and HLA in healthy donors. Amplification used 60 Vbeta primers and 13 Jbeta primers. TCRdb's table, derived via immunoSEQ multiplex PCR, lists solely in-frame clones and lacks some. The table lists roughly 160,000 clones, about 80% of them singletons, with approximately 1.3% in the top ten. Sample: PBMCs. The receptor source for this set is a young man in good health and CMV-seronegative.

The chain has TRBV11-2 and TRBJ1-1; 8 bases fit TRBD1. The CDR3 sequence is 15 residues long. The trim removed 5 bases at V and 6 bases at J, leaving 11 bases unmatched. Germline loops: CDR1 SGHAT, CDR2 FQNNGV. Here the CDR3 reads CASSHRDRLSPEAFF. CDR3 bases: TGTGCCAGCAGCCACCGGGACAGGTTATCACCTGAAGCTTTCTTT.

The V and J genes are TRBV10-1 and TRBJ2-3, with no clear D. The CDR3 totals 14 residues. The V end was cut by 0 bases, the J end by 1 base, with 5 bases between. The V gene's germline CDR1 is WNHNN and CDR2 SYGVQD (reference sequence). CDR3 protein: CASSESARTDTQYF. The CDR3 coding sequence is TGCGCCAGCAGTGAGTCGGCCCGCACAGATACGCAGTATTTT.

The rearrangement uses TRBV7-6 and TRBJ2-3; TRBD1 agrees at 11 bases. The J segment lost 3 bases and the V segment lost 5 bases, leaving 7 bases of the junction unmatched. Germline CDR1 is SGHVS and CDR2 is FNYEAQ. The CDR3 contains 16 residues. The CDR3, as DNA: TGTGCCAGCAGCCTCAGGACAGGGGGCGCGACAGATACGCAGTATTTT. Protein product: CASSLRTGGATDTQYF.